A single sample is the source of the 9 T cell receptor beta chains below, sequenced in a study of memory CD4+ T cells and cytomegalovirus serostatus. Clones were read by immunoSEQ multiplex PCR, and TCRdb kept only the in-frame ones, dropping some. This table holds 80,000 to 100,000 clones, approximately 80% found once. Single viable CD3+CD4+CD8-CD45RO+ cells were sorted as the memory CD4+ T cells. The specimen sequenced was memory CD4+ T cells from blood. Every receptor here comes from an adult in good health and CMV-seropositive.

This chain connects TRBV4-3 to TRBJ2-1; 11 bases agree with TRBD1. The CDR3 has 16 residues. V gave up 4 bases and J gave up 3 bases; unmatched junction bases: 5. Germline lookup yields CDR1 LGHNA and CDR2 YSLEER. CDR3 sequence reads: CASSRQGQGGYNEQFF. CDR3 nucleotide sequence: TGCGCCAGCAGCCGACAGGGACAGGGGGGCTACAATGAGCAGTTCTTC.

This clone has a single count. The V call is TRBV13, the J call TRBJ1-5; 8 nucleotides match TRBD1. V lost 5 bases to trimming and J lost 5 bases; unmatched junction nucleotides: 17. This CDR3 is built from 18 residues. The germline gives CDR1 PRHDT, CDR2 FYEKMQ (reference sequence). DNA for the CDR3: TGTGCCAGCAGCCTCACTATGTCCGTTGGACAGGGTTATCAGCCCCAGCATTTT. This encodes CASSLTMSVGQGYQPQHF.

The gene calls are TRBV5-1 and TRBJ1-4, with 7 bases lining up with TRBD1. Germline-derived CDR1 and CDR2 are SGHRS and YFSETQ. The V segment lost 4 bases and the J segment 6 bases; nucleotides outside the gene matches: 9. This CDR3 has 15 amino acids. CDR3 DNA sequence: TGCGCCAGCAGCAGAACCGGGACAGAGGATGAAAAACTGTTTTTT. Protein product: CASSRTGTEDEKLFF. The full variable domain, its missing parts supplied by reference TRBV5-1 and TRBJ1-4, is KAGVTQTPRYLIKTRGQQVTLSCSPISGHRSVSWYQQTPGQGLQFLFEYFSETQRNKGNFPGRFSGRQFSNSRSEMNVSTLELGDSALYLCASSRTGTEDEKLFFGSGTQLSVL.

V usage is TRBV7-2 and J usage is TRBJ2-2; either TRBD1 or TRBD2 may supply D (5 bases each). The CDR3 spans 14 residues. Trimming stripped 7 bases from V and 6 bases from J, with 15 bases between. Germline values: CDR1 SGHTA, CDR2 FQGNSA. CDR3 nucleotide sequence: TGTGCCAGCATCCCGGGGCTTGGGGCCGGGGAGCTGTTTTTT. Its protein product is CASIPGLGAGELFF.

J is TRBJ2-2 and V is TRBV30; TRBD2 matches at 8 bases. From germline, CDR1 is GTSNPN and CDR2 SVGIG (reference sequence). V shed 5 bases and J 10 bases; nucleotides not matched to a gene: 15. The CDR3 totals 15 residues. The DNA for the CDR3 is TGTGCCTGGGGGTGGAGCGGGAGCCTTCAAACGGAGCTGTTTTTT. Translated: CAWGWSGSLQTELFF.

The V and J genes are TRBV14 and TRBJ2-2, with TRBD2 matching over 9 bases. V lost 6 bases, J lost 1 base, and 3 bases stayed unmatched. CDR3 length: 15 amino acids. From germline, CDR1 is SGHDN and CDR2 FVKESK. The CDR3 coding sequence is TGTGCCAGCAGGTCGACTAGCGGGAACACCGGGGAGCTGTTTTTT. Amino acids: CASRSTSGNTGELFF.

The genes are TRBV5-1 and TRBJ2-2; 11 positions match TRBD2. The ends lost 4 bases at V and 2 bases at J; junction bases unmatched: 7. CDR1 SGHRS and CDR2 YFSETQ come from the germline V gene. The CDR3 runs 17 residues. CDR3 sequence: CASSTGLAGGNTGELFF. CDR3 nucleotides: TGCGCCAGCAGCACCGGGCTAGCGGGAGGAAACACCGGGGAGCTGTTTTTT. Filled out from reference TRBV5-1 and TRBJ2-2, the complete variable domain reads KAGVTQTPRYLIKTRGQQVTLSCSPISGHRSVSWYQQTPGQGLQFLFEYFSETQRNKGNFPGRFSGRQFSNSRSEMNVSTLELGDSALYLCASSTGLAGGNTGELFFGEGSRLTVL.

This rearrangement joins TRBV5-3 to TRBJ1-1; TRBD1 might be the D (5 bases). TRBV5-3 is designated an ORF whose function remains uncertain. This CDR3 is built from 14 residues. V was pared by 3 bases and J by 1 base, with 10 bases between. The DNA of the CDR3 is TGTGCCAGAAGCTCTGCAGGGAAGAACACTGAAGCTTTCTTT. Amino acid sequence: CARSSAGKNTEAFF.

This clone was seen only once. Other DNA variants within this sample encode the same CDR3. The rearrangement links TRBV11-3 to TRBJ2-5; a weak D match, TRBD2 (6 bases). The CDR3 covers 15 residues. Germline V gene sequence: CDR1 SGHNT, CDR2 YENEEA. The V gene lost 1 base and the J gene lost 5 bases, with 14 bases spanning the gap. The CDR3: CASSLGRDSRETQYF. For the CDR3, the DNA is TGTGCCAGCAGCTTAGGCCGGGACTCGCGGGAGACCCAGTACTTC.